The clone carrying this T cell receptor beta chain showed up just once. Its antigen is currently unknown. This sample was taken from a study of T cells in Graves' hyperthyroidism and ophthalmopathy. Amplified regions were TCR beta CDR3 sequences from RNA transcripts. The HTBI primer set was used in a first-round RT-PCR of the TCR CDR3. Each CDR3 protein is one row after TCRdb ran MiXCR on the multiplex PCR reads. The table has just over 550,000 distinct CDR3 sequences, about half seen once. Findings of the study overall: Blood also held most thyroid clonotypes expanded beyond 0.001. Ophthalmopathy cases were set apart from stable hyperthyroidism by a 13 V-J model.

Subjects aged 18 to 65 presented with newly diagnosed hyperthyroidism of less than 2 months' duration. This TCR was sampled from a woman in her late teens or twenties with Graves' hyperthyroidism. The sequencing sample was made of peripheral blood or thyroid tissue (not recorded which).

The CDR3, as DNA: TGCAGACTATACGCAGGGAGGCGGCCCCAGCATTTT. Translated: CRLYAGRRPQHF. The chain carries TRBV29-1 and TRBJ1-5, with D perhaps TRBD1 (5 bases). There are 12 residues in the CDR3. CDR1 is SQVTM, CDR2 ANQGSEA, per germline. Looking up the rest from reference TRBV29-1 and TRBJ1-5 gives the full variable domain: SAVISQKPSRDICQRGTSLTIQCQVDSQVTMMFWYRQQPGQSLTLIATANQGSEATYESGFVIDKFPISRPNLTFSTLTVSNMSPEDSSIYLCRLYAGRRPQHFGDGTRLSIL.